The 7 T cell receptor beta chains listed next were all sequenced from one sample in a study of cytomegalovirus exposure and HLA in healthy donors. TCRdb keeps only in-frame clones here, not all; method: immunoSEQ multiplex PCR. The table records tens of thousands of clones, 90% to 95% of them present only once. The material sequenced was PBMCs. The source of these receptors is a woman between 18 and 29 years old in good health and CMV-seropositive.

The chain employs TRBV7-9 and TRBJ1-5, with 9 bases fitting TRBD1. V lost 5 bases, J lost 2 bases, and 16 bases stayed unmatched. The CDR3 covers 19 residues. Germline V gene lookup returns CDR1 SEHNR and CDR2 FQNEAQ (reference sequence). The CDR3 loop reads CASSRAGTGSSFGNQPQHF. DNA for the CDR3: TGTGCCAGCAGCCGAGCCGGGACAGGGTCTTCTTTTGGCAATCAGCCCCAGCATTTT.

This rearrangement joins TRBV12-5 to TRBJ2-7; D gene unclear. Between the trimmed V and J ends, which lost 2 bases and 0 bases, there was a span of 11 bases. Germline V gives CDR1 LGHNT, CDR2 FRNRAP. This CDR3 region has 15 residues. DNA of the CDR3: TGTGCTAGTGGTTTGAACAGCCGTAGCTCCTACGAGCAGTACTTC. Encoded protein: CASGLNSRSSYEQYF. The whole variable domain, remainder taken from reference TRBV12-5 and TRBJ2-7, is DARVTQTPRHKVTEMGQEVTMRCQPILGHNTVFWYRQTMMQGLELLAYFRNRAPLDDSGMPKDRFSAEMPDATLATLKIQPSEPRDSAVYFCASGLNSRSSYEQYFGPGTRLTVT.

The V and J genes are TRBV4-1 and TRBJ1-1; tentatively, D is TRBD1 (5 bases). The germline CDR1 and CDR2 sequences are MGHRA and YSYEKL. This CDR3 region has 15 residues. Trimming took 6 bases from V and 0 from J, leaving 14 bases between them. The CDR3 coding sequence is TGCGCCAGCAGACAGAAACAGGCGATGAACACTGAAGCTTTCTTT. Its translation: CASRQKQAMNTEAFF.

The CDR3 protein is CASSPGTGNTGELFF. Written as DNA, the CDR3 is TGTGCCAGCAGTCCCGGGACAGGGAACACCGGGGAGCTGTTTTTT. This chain joins TRBV6-5 and TRBJ2-2; 8 bases line up with TRBD1. Trimming cost V 5 bases and J 1 base; bases outside gene matches: 3. The germline gives CDR1 MNHEY, CDR2 SVGAGI. CDR3 length: 15 residues.

This clone appeared a single time. The chain employs TRBV10-3 and TRBJ2-1; 14 positions agree with TRBD2. J lost 0 bases, V lost 6 bases, and 1 base had no gene match. CDR1 and CDR2 from the germline V gene are ENHRY and SYGVKD. The CDR3 is 16 residues long. The CDR3, as DNA: TGTGCCATCAGGGGGACTAGCGGGAGCTCCTACAATGAGCAGTTCTTC. Residues: CAIRGTSGSSYNEQFF.

The chain carries TRBV9 and TRBJ2-3; unclear D gene. Trimming took 0 bases from V and 1 from J, leaving 6 bases between them. Germline lookup yields CDR1 SGDLS and CDR2 YYNGEE. The CDR3 totals 14 residues. DNA of the CDR3: TGTGCCAGCAGCGTAGACGCAGGCACAGATACGCAGTATTTT. It encodes CASSVDAGTDTQYF.

The rearrangement joins TRBV4-2 to TRBJ2-5; no firm D call. The CDR3 length is 14 residues. CDR1 and CDR2 (germline): LGHNA, YNFKEQ. Trimming shortened V by 4 bases and J by 4 bases, and 13 bases separated the two germline ends. Here the CDR3 DNA reads TGTGCCAGCAGCCCTGAGAGCGTGTCAGAGACCCAGTACTTC. Protein sequence: CASSPESVSETQYF.